This T cell receptor beta chain was identified in a study of vaccination and CD4 T cells after COVID-19 (dated by TCRdb to between 2021 and 2022). Regarding the study in general: Every convalescent patient had a positive nasal swab PCR test for SARS-CoV-2, with mild disease in under ten patients and severe disease in one. Post-COVID blood samples were collected from convalescent patients a median of around 96 days after diagnosis, with a range of roughly 30 to 170 days. Control cultures used a CEFX viral epitope pool as positive control, an HIV-1 Nef peptide pool as negative control, or no peptide. Six males and four females were included in the convalescent cohort, with two Hispanic individuals, seven Caucasians, two Asians and one multiracial person represented. Culture stimuli were overlapping spike peptide pools from SARS-CoV-2 and from the common cold coronaviruses HCoV-NL63, HCoV-OC43 and HCoV-229E. The spike-specific CD4+ TCR repertoire was compared before and after mRNA vaccination in over nine COVID-19 convalescent patients and a handful of infection-naive healthy vaccine recipients. A few convalescent patients gave samples both early after vaccination (day 14) and late after vaccination (days 161 to 241). Participants received two doses of either the Pfizer-BioNTech BNT162b2 vaccine (n=8) or the Moderna mRNA-1273 vaccine (n=2). Post-vaccine blood samples were taken a median of about 70 days after the second vaccine dose, with a range of roughly 14 to 250 days.

This clonotype is medium-sized (0.01 to 0.1%) in terms of sample share. Its antigen remains unidentified. No clone much larger than this one lies a single base away; base qualities are absent. From a lookup of the germline V gene, CDR1 and CDR2 are SGHVS and FNYEAQ. The V end loses 3 bases and the J end loses 5 bases, and a stretch of 16 bases separates them. CDR3 length: 15 amino acids, cysteine to phenylalanine. Only the CDR3 part of the read is kept: 45 bases, read in frame from the first base. Receptors were amplified or captured by PCR. At the Johns Hopkins FTIC core, DNA from the cultured CD4+ T cells underwent TCR sequencing with the Oncomine TCR Beta short-read assay. The QIAamp micro DNA kit was used to extract genomic DNA from the cultured CD4+ T cells. Oncomine TCR Beta libraries from cultured CD4+ T cells were pooled using unique dual indexes and sequenced on an Illumina iSeq 100. In the authors' own workflow: Non-productive sequences were filtered out, and CDR3s that did not start with C, did not end with F or W, or were shorter than 7 amino acids were discarded. Antigen-specific clonotypes were identified with the MANAFEST web application by comparing peptide-stimulated wells with reference and other culture wells. To be called positive, a clone needed an FDR below 0.05, an odds ratio above 5, and a productive frequency above 0.1% in at least two of three replicate wells. A clonotype was classed as cross-reactive if the clonotype showed significant expansion both in SARS-CoV-2 spike wells and in at least one common cold coronavirus spike condition. Levenshtein distances (stringdist) and unrooted phylogenetic trees (ape) in R version 3.6.1 were used to assess CDR3 homology. Using fastp at Q25 and MiXCR, TCRdb reprocessed the public reads and kept productive beta chains. Rows are unified per CDR3 protein, each entry keeping the most common DNA and genes. TCRdb, not the authors, supplied the V and J calls. The sample profile shows approximately 20,000 distinct CDR3 sequences; 30% to 45% of them were found once. In total, the top ten clones hold around 8.2% of the sample.

On the study overall, not on this receptor specifically: Among the post-vaccine SARS-CoV-2-reactive clones in convalescent patients, a median about 86% showed up only after vaccination, which suggests vaccine-specific priming. Only a relatively small number of convalescent patients were included in the study, and early timepoints following natural infection were not analyzed. Nearly all vaccine-specific clones in convalescent patients (304 of 307) were mono-reactive for SARS-CoV-2 spike rather than cross-reactive with common cold coronaviruses. Although the median number of SARS-CoV-2-reactive clonotypes went up from roughly 23 after infection to some 38 after vaccination, the increase was not significant.

The time point label, read with the paper, signifies: late sampling 161 to 241 days after vaccination in three convalescent patients. The treatment or condition label corresponds to: roughly ten-day PBMC culture with coronavirus spike peptide pools or control peptides (ViraFEST assay). The ViraFEST assay, used in the study, expanded antigen-specific T cells with peptide pools and then identified the expanded clonotypes through TCR sequencing. The convalescent patients' positive SARS-CoV-2 PCR tests were from March to December 2020, which was before the Alpha, Beta and Delta variants emerged in the United States. PBMCs were cultured at under 2.5 million per well in IMDM supplemented with around 5.5% human AB serum and 10 IU/ml IL-2, with roughly 10 ug/ml peptide pools added. Half of the culture medium was replaced with fresh IL-2-containing medium on days 3 and 7. CD4+ T cells were isolated after approximately 10 days of culture through negative selection using the EasySep CD4+ T cell isolation kit. PBMCs were separated from whole blood using Ficoll-Paque Plus gradient centrifugation and then either used fresh or cryopreserved at -140C. Each culture condition was generally run in triplicate wells.

This sample comprised CD4+ T cells from blood, cultured in vitro, obtained about 7 months after SARS-CoV-2 vaccination. The receptor comes from a human donor who had recovered from COVID-19. Here the chain combines TRBV7-6 and TRBJ2-5, and perhaps TRBD2 as D gene, on 6 matching bases. The nucleotides are TGTGCCAGCAGCTTGCTAGCGACAAAAGGGGAGACCCAGTACTTC. Its product reads: CASSLLATKGETQYF.